This is a list of T cell receptor beta chains from one sample in a study of T cells in tuberculosis. TCRdb's copy holds only in-frame clones and misses some; the assay was immunoSEQ multiplex PCR. The sample records tens of thousands of clones, over 75% being singletons. Sequenced here: PBMCs, sampled at tuberculosis diagnosis. These receptors were collected from an adult with tuberculosis. CDR3s include the opening cysteine and the closing phenylalanine or tryptophan.

v_call: TRBV5-1
j_call: NA
cdr3_aa: CASSLGTGTYEQYF

v_call: TRBV5-1
j_call: TRBJ1-2
cdr3_aa: CASSLRGDISNYGYTF

v_call: TRBV28
j_call: TRBJ2-4
cdr3_aa: CASSPAGEGDKNIQYF

v_call: TRBV29-1
j_call: TRBJ2-2
cdr3_aa: CSVESLRTGELFF

v_call: TRBV11-2
j_call: TRBJ2-1
cdr3_aa: CASALGLRLNNEQFF

v_call: TRBV5-6
j_call: TRBJ2-7
cdr3_aa: CASRDWSAGAEQYF

v_call: TRBV27
j_call: TRBJ2-7
cdr3_aa: CASSMTGYEQYF

v_call: TRBV28
j_call: TRBJ2-1
cdr3_aa: CASTYYSTYNEQFF

v_call: TRBV18
j_call: TRBJ1-1
cdr3_aa: CASTPGTANTEAFF

v_call: TRBV28
j_call: TRBJ2-7
cdr3_aa: CASSPGLAGGPDYEQYF

v_call: TRBV7-6
j_call: TRBJ2-7
cdr3_aa: CASSLVLGGQGEAYEQYF

v_call: TRBV9
j_call: TRBJ1-4
cdr3_aa: CASTPEWSNEKLFF

v_call: TRBV18
j_call: TRBJ1-4
cdr3_aa: CASSLTGAINEKLFF

v_call: TRBV5-4
j_call: TRBJ2-1
cdr3_aa: CASSPYRTSDEQFF

v_call: TRBV5-4
j_call: TRBJ2-5
cdr3_aa: CASSPGAETQYF

v_call: TRBV10-3
j_call: TRBJ2-7
cdr3_aa: CAISPIDEQYF

v_call: TRBV4-3
j_call: TRBJ2-1
cdr3_aa: CASSQDLAGGPYNEQFF

v_call: TRBV10-3
j_call: TRBJ2-2
cdr3_aa: CATAGVGELFF

v_call: TRBV9
j_call: TRBJ1-5
cdr3_aa: CASGSGDIPNQPQHF

v_call: TRBV2
j_call: TRBJ2-7
cdr3_aa: CASSVKGAREQYF

v_call: TRBV7-2
j_call: TRBJ2-7
cdr3_aa: CASSFQQGAYEQYF

v_call: TRBV27
j_call: TRBJ2-7
cdr3_aa: CASSLSTLPRYEQYF

v_call: TRBV19
j_call: TRBJ1-6
cdr3_aa: CASRDQQGGNSPLHF

v_call: TRBV19
j_call: TRBJ2-7
cdr3_aa: CASSMASGERWDYEQYF

v_call: TRBV9
j_call: TRBJ2-1
cdr3_aa: CASSPEGGSINEQFF

v_call: TRBV5-6
j_call: TRBJ1-4
cdr3_aa: CASSGTGTRQHEKLFF

v_call: TRBV2
j_call: TRBJ2-7
cdr3_aa: CASSVSLAGYEQYF

v_call: TRBV19
j_call: TRBJ2-2
cdr3_aa: CASSDSANTGELFF

v_call: TRBV9
j_call: TRBJ2-3
cdr3_aa: CASSGTSGKADTQYF

v_call: TRBV7-2
j_call: TRBJ1-1
cdr3_aa: CASSLALRSEAFF

v_call: TRBV2
j_call: TRBJ1-2
cdr3_aa: CASSAYRQGADYGYTF

v_call: TRBV9
j_call: TRBJ2-2
cdr3_aa: CASSVGVHTGELFF

v_call: TRBV7-2
j_call: TRBJ2-2
cdr3_aa: CASSFQLSTGELFF

v_call: TRBV7-2
j_call: TRBJ2-2
cdr3_aa: CASSLNRGAAGELFF

v_call: TRBV6-1
j_call: TRBJ1-5
cdr3_aa: CASSRKEGSNQPQHF

v_call: TRBV4-3
j_call: TRBJ1-1
cdr3_aa: CASSPGEPHTEAFF

v_call: TRBV5-1
j_call: TRBJ1-2
cdr3_aa: CASRPQGSDGYTF

v_call: TRBV28
j_call: TRBJ2-7
cdr3_aa: CATSYRGINEQYF

v_call: TRBV6-1
j_call: TRBJ2-7
cdr3_aa: CASSEARVREQYF

v_call: TRBV13
j_call: TRBJ1-2
cdr3_aa: CASRDAAWADGYTF

v_call: TRBV21-1
j_call: TRBJ1-1
cdr3_aa: CASSKGDRGPGAFF

v_call: TRBV10-3
j_call: TRBJ2-1
cdr3_aa: CAISGLGSIEQFF

v_call: TRBV10-1
j_call: TRBJ2-7
cdr3_aa: CASSGSRGGDEQYF

v_call: TRBV5-8
j_call: TRBJ1-3
cdr3_aa: CASSLGTYGNTIYF

v_call: TRBV10-2
j_call: TRBJ1-2
cdr3_aa: CASRGGTAHNYGYTF